The 15 T cell receptor beta chains below come from one sample, sequenced in a study of T cells in Graves' hyperthyroidism and ophthalmopathy. Amplified TCR beta CDR3 regions came from RNA transcripts. HTBI primers were employed in a first-round RT-PCR of the TCR CDR3. TCRdb used MiXCR to reprocess the multiplex PCR reads, holding one entry per CDR3 protein. Of some 370,000 distinct CDR3 sequences detected, about 15% appear once; the ten largest clones hold approximately 30%. Sequenced: blood. These receptors were obtained from a woman younger than 45 with Graves' hyperthyroidism that later progressed to Graves' ophthalmopathy.

This rearrangement joins TRBV4-1 to TRBJ1-1, with D uncertain. This CDR3 comprises 13 residues. With 3 bases removed from V and 5 bases from J, the gap between germline ends came to 10 bases. Germline V lookup: CDR1 MGHRA, CDR2 YSYEKL. Written as DNA, the CDR3 is TGCGCCAGCAGCCAGACATCGGGGACTGAAGCTTTCTTT. Its translation: CASSQTSGTEAFF.

This clonotype was recorded at least ten times. The chain couples TRBV10-2 to TRBJ1-1; D is perhaps TRBD1 (5 bases). Germline loops: CDR1 WSHSY, CDR2 SAAADI. This CDR3 spans 12 amino acids. Trimming left V 3 bases short and J 8 bases short, with 10 bases between. CDR3 sequence reads: CASSERGMEAFF. The CDR3, as DNA: TGCGCCAGCAGTGAACGGGGCATGGAAGCTTTCTTT.

This clonotype was observed a few times. The chain carries TRBV5-1 and TRBJ1-4; possible D gene TRBD1, 6 bases. V shed 4 bases and J shed 5 bases, with 12 bases lying between them. Germline lookup yields CDR1 SGHRS and CDR2 YFSETQ. The length of the CDR3 is 14 residues. CDR3 residues: CASSLRTDNEKLFF. The DNA of the CDR3 is TGCGCCAGCAGCCTTAGGACAGACAATGAAAAACTGTTTTTT.

The rearrangement links TRBV12-3 or TRBV12-4 to TRBJ2-7; 11 bases fit TRBD2. This CDR3 region has 17 residues. The V gene end was trimmed by 1 base and the J gene end by 3 bases; junction bases not matched to a gene: 8. The CDR3 is CASSLERGLAGGYEQYF. For the CDR3, the DNA is TGTGCCAGCAGTTTAGAACGGGGGCTAGCGGGGGGCTACGAGCAGTACTTC.

The chain links TRBV19 to TRBJ2-1; D unclear. The CDR3 length is 13 residues. Trimming took off 7 bases at V and 3 bases at J, with 10 bases between the two ends. Germline V lookup: CDR1 LNHDA, CDR2 SQIVND (reference sequence). The CDR3, as DNA: TGTGCCAGTACCCGAGCGAGCTACAATGAGCAGTTCTTC. Its protein is CASTRASYNEQFF. The full variable domain, its missing parts supplied by reference TRBV19 and TRBJ2-1, is DGGITQSPKYLFRKEGQNVTLSCEQNLNHDAMYWYRQDPGQGLRLIYYSQIVNDFQKGDIAEGYSVSREKKESFPLTVTSAQKNPTAFYLCASTRASYNEQFFGPGTRLTVL.

About this clonotype: A much bigger clone sits one base away, suggesting this may be a read error. V is TRBV18 and J is TRBJ1-1; a possible D gene is TRBD1 (5 bases). Germline CDR1 KGHSH, CDR2 LQKENI. V was cut by 3 bases and J by 5 bases, with 19 bases left in between. The CDR3 contains 16 residues. CDR3 residues: CASSPKVREEGTEAFF. Written as DNA, the CDR3 is TGTGCCAGCTCACCTAAGGTCAGGGAAGAAGGAACTGAAGCTTTCTTT.

This clonotype was seen at least ten times. V usage is TRBV30 and J usage is TRBJ1-2; D is perhaps TRBD1 (6 bases). Trimming pared 3 bases from V and 3 bases from J, leaving 11 bases between. The CDR3 totals 13 residues. The germline V gene encodes CDR1 GTSNPN and CDR2 SVGIG (reference sequence). The CDR3 reads CAWSTGSDYGYTF. DNA for the CDR3: TGTGCCTGGAGCACAGGGTCGGACTATGGCTACACCTTC.

In this sample, this clonotype turned up many times. The gene calls are TRBV2 and TRBJ2-3; D is possibly TRBD1 (6 bases). Trimming cost V 7 bases and J 0 bases, with 14 bases left between them. CDR1 and CDR2 from the germline V gene are SNHLY and FYNNEI. The CDR3 covers 15 residues. The DNA of the CDR3 is TGTGCCAGCATTGGGGACATCTCTAGCACAGATACGCAGTATTTT. Translating gives CASIGDISSTDTQYF.

This clonotype was recorded at least ten times. The genes are TRBV11-1 and TRBJ2-1; 9 nucleotides match TRBD1. Germline loops: CDR1 SGHAT, CDR2 FQDESV (reference sequence). This CDR3 comprises 16 residues. Trimming took 1 base from V and 3 from J; bases not matched to a gene: 4. The CDR3 region has the DNA TGTGCCAGCAGCTTAGTCGGGACAGGGATCTACAATGAGCAGTTCTTC. Its translation is CASSLVGTGIYNEQFF. The full variable domain, with the rest looked up from reference TRBV11-1 and TRBJ2-1, is EAEVAQSPRYKITEKSQAVAFWCDPISGHATLYWYRQILGQGPELLVQFQDESVVDDSQLPKDRFSAERLKGVDSTLKIQPAELGDSAMYLCASSLVGTGIYNEQFFGPGTRLTVL.

A remark on this clonotype: This may come from a read error, since a much larger clone is one base off. The chain links TRBV20-1 to TRBJ2-2; D remains ambiguous. V lost 3 bases to trimming and J lost 10 bases, with 9 bases between them. The CDR3 runs 11 residues. Germline CDR1 and CDR2: DFQATT and SNEGSKA (reference sequence). Written as DNA, the CDR3 is TGCAGTGCTAGCTGGCCCTCGGAGCTGTTTTTT. It specifies CSASWPSELFF.

CDR3 amino acids: CASSSDRGDIQDEKLFF. CDR3 DNA sequence: TGTGCCAGCAGCTCGGACAGGGGGGACATCCAGGATGAAAAACTGTTTTTT. The chain combines TRBV5-4 with TRBJ1-4, with 10 bases identical to TRBD1. The CDR3 covers 17 residues. J was trimmed by 6 bases and V by 3 bases; bases with no gene match: 11. Per the germline V gene, CDR1 is SGHNT and CDR2 is YYREEE (reference sequence).

This clonotype was observed many times. CDR3 protein: CASSQPLNRAHNSPLHF. For the CDR3, the DNA is TGCGCCAGCAGCCAACCTCTCAACAGGGCTCATAATTCACCCCTCCACTTT. The chain links TRBV4-1 to TRBJ1-6, with D possibly matching TRBD1 (6 bases). The CDR3 runs to 17 residues. Germline V lookup: CDR1 MGHRA, CDR2 YSYEKL. V lost 2 bases, J lost 5 bases, and 16 bases lay in between.

This clonotype came up many times. V gene TRBV28 combines with J gene TRBJ1-2; weak D call: TRBD1 (5 bases). Trimming took off 4 bases at V and 10 bases at J, with 13 bases between the two ends. Germline V gene lookup returns CDR1 MDHEN and CDR2 SYDVKM. CDR3 length: 12 amino acids. The CDR3 spells CASSSPGNDYTF. The CDR3 DNA reads as TGTGCCAGCAGTTCCCCAGGGAATGACTACACCTTC.

This clonotype occurred a few times. The chain joins TRBV19 to TRBJ2-7; a possible D gene is TRBD2 (6 bases). Germline V CDR1 and CDR2: LNHDA, SQIVND (reference sequence). V was pared by 5 bases and J by 1 base, with 15 bases between. CDR3 size: 15 residues. DNA of the CDR3: TGTGCCAGTAGTCCATCAGCGGGTCCTTCCTACGAGCAGTACTTC. It translates to CASSPSAGPSYEQYF.

This clonotype was counted many times. Germline and junction disagree at one end, which may indicate a read error. This chain joins TRBV28 and TRBJ2-5; TRBD1 agrees at 7 bases. The CDR3 is 14 residues long. Per germline, CDR1 MDHEN and CDR2 SYDVKM. Here the CDR3 reads CASSLDRVQETQYF. The CDR3 DNA follows: TGTGCCAGCAGCCTAGACAGGGTTCAAGAGACTCAGTACTTC.